Listed below are T cell receptor beta chains from one sample, sequenced in a study of blood T cell repertoires in COVID-19. TCRdb's table, derived via immunoSEQ multiplex PCR, lists solely in-frame clones and lacks some. The sample records 450,000 or so clones, about 90% being singletons. The sample comprised PBMCs or T cells enriched from blood (not recorded which). Receptors originate from a man younger than 35 who had recovered from COVID-19. The CDR3 runs from the conserved cysteine through the conserved F or W. The order of the fields is V gene, J gene, D gene, CDR3 protein. D genes are given only for firm matches.

V: TRBV9
J: TRBJ2-7
D: .
CDR3: CASSPAGTYEQYF

V: TRBV5-4
J: TRBJ1-1
D: TRBD1
CDR3: CASSLERAGGTEAFF

V: TRBV6-5
J: TRBJ2-7
D: TRBD1
CDR3: CASRLGQGASEQYF

V: TRBV10-1
J: TRBJ1-5
D: .
CDR3: CASRPYRLTDNQPQHF

V: TRBV6-5
J: TRBJ1-4
D: TRBD1
CDR3: CASRAQGAREKLFF

V: TRBV28
J: TRBJ2-6
D: .
CDR3: CASIESTSGANVLTF

V: TRBV13
J: TRBJ1-1
D: .
CDR3: CASSLLSGSTEAFF

V: TRBV19
J: TRBJ2-1
D: .
CDR3: CASSSYMSSYNEQFF

V: TRBV3-1/TRBV3-2
J: TRBJ1-1
D: .
CDR3: CASSQDLGGTEAFF

V: TRBV6-5
J: TRBJ2-7
D: .
CDR3: CASSRPDISYEQYF

V: TRBV9
J: TRBJ2-7
D: TRBD1
CDR3: CASSPGQGTYEQYF

V: TRBV5-1
J: TRBJ2-3
D: TRBD1
CDR3: CASSLGWTGGTDTQYF

V: TRBV2
J: TRBJ2-1
D: .
CDR3: CASSTRNEQFF

V: TRBV7-2
J: TRBJ2-5
D: .
CDR3: CASSLGRLQETQYF

V: TRBV10-3
J: TRBJ2-5
D: TRBD2
CDR3: CAISGSGGTKETQYF